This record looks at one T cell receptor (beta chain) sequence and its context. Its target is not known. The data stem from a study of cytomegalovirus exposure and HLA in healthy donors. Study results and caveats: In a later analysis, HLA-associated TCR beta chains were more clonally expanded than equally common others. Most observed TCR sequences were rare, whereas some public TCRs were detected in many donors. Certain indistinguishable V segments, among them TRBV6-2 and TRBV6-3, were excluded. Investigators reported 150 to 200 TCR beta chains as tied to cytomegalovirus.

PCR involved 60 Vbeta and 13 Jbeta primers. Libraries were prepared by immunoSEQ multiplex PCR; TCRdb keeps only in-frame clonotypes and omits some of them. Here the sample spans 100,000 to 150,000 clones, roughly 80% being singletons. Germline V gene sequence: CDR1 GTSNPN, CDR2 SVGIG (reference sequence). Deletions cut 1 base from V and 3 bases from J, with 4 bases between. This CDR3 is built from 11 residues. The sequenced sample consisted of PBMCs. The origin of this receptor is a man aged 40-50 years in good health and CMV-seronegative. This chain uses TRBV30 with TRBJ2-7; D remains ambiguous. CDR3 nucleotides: TGTGCCTGGAGTGGAGACTACGAGCAGTACTTC. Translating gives CAWSGDYEQYF.